The T cell receptor beta chain under discussion was sequenced for a study of blood T cell repertoires in COVID-19. The data were produced by immunoSEQ multiplex PCR, yet TCRdb's version contains in-frame clones alone and is incomplete. Here the sample spans roughly 81,000 clones, over 75% being singletons. The trim removed 6 bases at V and 2 bases at J, leaving 6 bases unmatched. Germline V gene sequence: CDR1 MDHEN, CDR2 SYDVKM. This CDR3 is built from 14 residues. This sequence originates from a woman of 80 years or more with COVID-19, enrolled during active disease. The sequenced sample was peripheral blood. This chain links TRBV28 with TRBJ1-1, with 7 bases lining up with TRBD1. CDR3 amino acids: CASSAGTANTEAFF. CDR3 DNA: TGTGCCAGCAGCGCCGGGACAGCCAACACTGAAGCTTTCTTT.